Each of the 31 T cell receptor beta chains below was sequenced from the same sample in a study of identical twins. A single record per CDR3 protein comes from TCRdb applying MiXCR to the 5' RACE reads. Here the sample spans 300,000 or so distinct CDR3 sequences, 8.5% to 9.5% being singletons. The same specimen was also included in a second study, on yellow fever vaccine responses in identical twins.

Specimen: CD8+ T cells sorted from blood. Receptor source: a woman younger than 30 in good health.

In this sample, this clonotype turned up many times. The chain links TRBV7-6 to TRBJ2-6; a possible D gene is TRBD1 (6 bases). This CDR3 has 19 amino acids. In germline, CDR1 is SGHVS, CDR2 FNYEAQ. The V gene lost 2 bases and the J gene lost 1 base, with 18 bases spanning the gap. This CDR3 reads CASSLSPNQGISGANVLTF. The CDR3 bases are TGTGCCAGCAGCTTAAGTCCAAACCAGGGGATTTCTGGGGCCAACGTCCTGACTTTC.

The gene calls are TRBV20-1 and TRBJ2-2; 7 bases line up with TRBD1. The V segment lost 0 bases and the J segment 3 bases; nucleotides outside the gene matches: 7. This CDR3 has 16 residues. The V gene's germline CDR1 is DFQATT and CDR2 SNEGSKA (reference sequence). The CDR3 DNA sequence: TGCAGTGCTAGAGATCCCCAGGGGGTTTACACCGGGGAGCTGTTTTTT. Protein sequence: CSARDPQGVYTGELFF.

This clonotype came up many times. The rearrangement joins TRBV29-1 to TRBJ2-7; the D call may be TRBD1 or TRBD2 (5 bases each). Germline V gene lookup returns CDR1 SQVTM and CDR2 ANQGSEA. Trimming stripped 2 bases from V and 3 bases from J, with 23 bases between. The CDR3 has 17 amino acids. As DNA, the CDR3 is TGCAGCGTTGAAAGGGACCGGGAAAGGTGGACGATCTACGAGCAGTACTTC. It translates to CSVERDRERWTIYEQYF.

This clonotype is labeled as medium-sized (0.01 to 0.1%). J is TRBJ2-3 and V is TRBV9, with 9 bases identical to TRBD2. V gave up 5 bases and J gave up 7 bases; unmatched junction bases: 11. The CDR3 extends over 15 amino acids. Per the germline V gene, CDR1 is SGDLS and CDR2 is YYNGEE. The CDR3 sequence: CASSHIAGERHTQYF. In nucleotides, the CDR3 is TGTGCCAGCAGTCATATAGCGGGGGAGAGACATACGCAGTATTTT.

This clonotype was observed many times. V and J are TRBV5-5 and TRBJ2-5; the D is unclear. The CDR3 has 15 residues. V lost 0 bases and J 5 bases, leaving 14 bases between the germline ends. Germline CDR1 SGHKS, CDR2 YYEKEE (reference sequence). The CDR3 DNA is TGTGCCAGCAGCTTGGTTTCTGGTATTCGCGAGACCCAGTACTTC. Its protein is CASSLVSGIRETQYF.

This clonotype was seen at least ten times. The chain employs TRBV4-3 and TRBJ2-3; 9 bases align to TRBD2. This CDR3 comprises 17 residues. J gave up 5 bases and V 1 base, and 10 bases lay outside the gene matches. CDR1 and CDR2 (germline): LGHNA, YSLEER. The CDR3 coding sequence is TGCGCCAGCAGCCAAGTAAGGGCGGGAGGGCCAAAAGATACGCAGTATTTT. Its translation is CASSQVRAGGPKDTQYF.

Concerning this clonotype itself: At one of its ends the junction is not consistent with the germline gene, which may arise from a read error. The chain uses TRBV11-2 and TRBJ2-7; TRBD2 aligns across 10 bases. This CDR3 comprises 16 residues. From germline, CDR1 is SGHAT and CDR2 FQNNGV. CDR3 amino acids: CASSPTTSGVSFEQYF. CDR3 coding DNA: TGTGCCAGCAGCCCCACCACTAGCGGGGTTTCCTTCGAGCAGTACTTC. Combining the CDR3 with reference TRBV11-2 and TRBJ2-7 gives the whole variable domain EAGVAQSPRYKIIEKRQSVAFWCNPISGHATLYWYQQILGQGPKLLIQFQNNGVVDDSQLPKDRFSAERLKGVDSTLKIQPAKLEDSAVYLCASSPTTSGVSFEQYFGPGTRLTVT.

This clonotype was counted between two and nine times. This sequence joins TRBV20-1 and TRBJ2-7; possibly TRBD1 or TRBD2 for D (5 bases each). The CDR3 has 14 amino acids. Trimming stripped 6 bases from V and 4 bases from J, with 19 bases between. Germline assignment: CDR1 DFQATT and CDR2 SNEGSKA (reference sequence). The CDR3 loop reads CSAQDTKRGYEQYF. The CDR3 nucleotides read TGCAGTGCCCAGGATACAAAGAGGGGATACGAGCAGTACTTC.

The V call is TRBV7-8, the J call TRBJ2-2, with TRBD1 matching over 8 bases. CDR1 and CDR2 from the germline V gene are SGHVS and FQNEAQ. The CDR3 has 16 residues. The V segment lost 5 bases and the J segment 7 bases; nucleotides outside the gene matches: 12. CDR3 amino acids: CASSPPGQGKDGELFF. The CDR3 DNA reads TGTGCCAGCAGCCCCCCCGGACAGGGCAAGGACGGGGAGCTGTTTTTT.

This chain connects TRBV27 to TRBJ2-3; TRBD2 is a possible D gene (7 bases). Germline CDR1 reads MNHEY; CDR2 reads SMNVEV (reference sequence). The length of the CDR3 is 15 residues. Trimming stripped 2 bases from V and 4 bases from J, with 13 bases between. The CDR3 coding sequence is TGTGCCAGCAGTTTAGGGGGGGGGGCATCAGATACGCAGTATTTT. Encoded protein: CASSLGGGASDTQYF.

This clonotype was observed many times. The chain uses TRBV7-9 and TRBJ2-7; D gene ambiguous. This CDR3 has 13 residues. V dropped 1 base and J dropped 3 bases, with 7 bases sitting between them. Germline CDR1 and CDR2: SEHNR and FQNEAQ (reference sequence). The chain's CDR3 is CASSLGSDYEQYF. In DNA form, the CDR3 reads TGTGCCAGCAGCTTAGGGTCAGACTACGAGCAGTACTTC.

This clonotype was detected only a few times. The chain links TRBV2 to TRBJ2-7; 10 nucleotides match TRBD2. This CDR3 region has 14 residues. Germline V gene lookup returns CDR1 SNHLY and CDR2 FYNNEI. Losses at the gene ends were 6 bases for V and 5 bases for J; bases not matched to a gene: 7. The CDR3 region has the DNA TGTGCCAGCAGCGACCCGGGACTAGCGCACGAGCAGTACTTC. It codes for CASSDPGLAHEQYF.

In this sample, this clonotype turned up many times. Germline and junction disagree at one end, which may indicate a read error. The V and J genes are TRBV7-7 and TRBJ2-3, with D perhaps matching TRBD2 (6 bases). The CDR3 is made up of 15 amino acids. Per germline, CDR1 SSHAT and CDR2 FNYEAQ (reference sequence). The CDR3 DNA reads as TGTGCTAGCAGCTTAGCGGTAGCGGGCACAGATACGCAGTATTTT. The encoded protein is CASSLAVAGTDTQYF.

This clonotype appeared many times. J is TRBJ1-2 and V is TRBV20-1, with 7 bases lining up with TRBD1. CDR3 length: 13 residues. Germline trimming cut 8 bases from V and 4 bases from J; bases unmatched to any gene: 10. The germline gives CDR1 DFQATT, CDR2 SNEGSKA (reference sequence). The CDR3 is CSSIGGQSYGYTF. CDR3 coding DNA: TGCAGTTCTATAGGGGGACAGAGCTATGGCTACACCTTC.

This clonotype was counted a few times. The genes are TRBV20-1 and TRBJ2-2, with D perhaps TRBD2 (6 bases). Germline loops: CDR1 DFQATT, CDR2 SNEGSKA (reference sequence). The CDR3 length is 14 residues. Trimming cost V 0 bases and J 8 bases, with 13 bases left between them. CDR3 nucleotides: TGCAGTGCTAGAGATTTAATAGGGACTGGGGAGCTGTTTTTT. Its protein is CSARDLIGTGELFF.

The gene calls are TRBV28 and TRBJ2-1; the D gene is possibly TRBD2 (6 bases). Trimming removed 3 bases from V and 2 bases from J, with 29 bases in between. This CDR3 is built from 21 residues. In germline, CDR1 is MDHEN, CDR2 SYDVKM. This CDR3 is CASSFPQTDRLERGAYNEQFF. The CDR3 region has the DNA TGTGCCAGCAGTTTCCCCCAGACGGACCGACTAGAGAGAGGAGCCTACAATGAGCAGTTCTTC.

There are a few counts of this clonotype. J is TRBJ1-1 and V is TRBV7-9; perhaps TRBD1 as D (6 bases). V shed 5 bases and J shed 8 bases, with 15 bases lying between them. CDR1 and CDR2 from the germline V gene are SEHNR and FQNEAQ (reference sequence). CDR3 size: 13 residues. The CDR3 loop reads CASSIPGHGEAFF. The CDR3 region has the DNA TGTGCCAGCAGCATACCGGGACACGGAGAAGCTTTCTTT.

CDR3 in amino acids: CASSSLVGKGTDTQYF. DNA of the CDR3: TGTGCCAGCAGTTCCCTGGTGGGGAAGGGCACAGATACGCAGTATTTT. The J gene is TRBJ2-3, the V gene TRBV12-3 or TRBV12-4; D unresolved. Deletions cut 4 bases from V and 1 base from J, with 15 bases between. This CDR3 spans 16 amino acids.

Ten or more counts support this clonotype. The CDR3 DNA reads as TGTGCCAGCACCGACTTCTCAGGAATGATTAGCACAGATACGCAGTATTTT. Translated: CASTDFSGMISTDTQYF. The rearrangement links TRBV12-3 or TRBV12-4 to TRBJ2-3; D uncertain. The CDR3 covers 17 residues. The ends were cut back, 7 bases at V and 0 bases at J, with 20 bases in the middle.

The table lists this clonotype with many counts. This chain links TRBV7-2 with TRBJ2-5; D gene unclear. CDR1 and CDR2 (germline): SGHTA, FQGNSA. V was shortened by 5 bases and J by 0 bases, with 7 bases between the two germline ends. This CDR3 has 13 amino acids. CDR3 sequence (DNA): TGTGCCAGCAGCCCAGAAAACCAAGAGACCCAGTACTTC. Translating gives CASSPENQETQYF.

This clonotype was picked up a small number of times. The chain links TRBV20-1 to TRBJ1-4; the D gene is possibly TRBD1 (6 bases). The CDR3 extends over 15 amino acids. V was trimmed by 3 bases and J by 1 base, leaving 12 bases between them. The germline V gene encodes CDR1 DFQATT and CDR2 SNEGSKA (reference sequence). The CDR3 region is CSARGNRETNEKLFF. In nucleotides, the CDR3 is TGCAGTGCTAGGGGGAACAGGGAAACTAATGAAAAACTGTTTTTT.

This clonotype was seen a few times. The CDR3, as DNA: TGTGCCAGCAGCCCCCCAGGGACAGGGGCAGAGACCCAGTACTTC. It yields the protein CASSPPGTGAETQYF. V is TRBV12-3 or TRBV12-4 and J is TRBJ2-5, with TRBD1 identical over 10 bases. Trimming at V came to 6 bases and at J to 4 bases, leaving 8 bases not matched to a gene. The CDR3 is 15 amino acids.

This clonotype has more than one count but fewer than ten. The CDR3, as DNA: TGTGCCAGCAGTCTTCTGGACACCTACAATGAGCAGTTCTTC. Residues: CASSLLDTYNEQFF. The V call is TRBV27, the J call TRBJ2-1, with a weak D call TRBD1 (5 bases). Trimming removed 5 bases at V and 2 bases at J, with 10 bases between. This CDR3 comprises 14 residues. Germline CDR1 MNHEY, CDR2 SMNVEV (reference sequence).

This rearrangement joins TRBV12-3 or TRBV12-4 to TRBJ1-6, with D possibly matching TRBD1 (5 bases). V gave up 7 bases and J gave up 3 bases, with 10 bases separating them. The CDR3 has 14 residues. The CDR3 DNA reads TGTGCCAGCATTCAGGGATTCTATAATTCACCCCTCCACTTT. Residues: CASIQGFYNSPLHF.

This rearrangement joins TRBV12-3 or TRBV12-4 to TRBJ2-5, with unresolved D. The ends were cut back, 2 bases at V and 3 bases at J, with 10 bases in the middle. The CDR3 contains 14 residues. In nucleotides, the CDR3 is TGTGCCAGCAGTTTAACGGCCAGAGAAGAGACCCAGTACTTC. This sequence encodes CASSLTAREETQYF.

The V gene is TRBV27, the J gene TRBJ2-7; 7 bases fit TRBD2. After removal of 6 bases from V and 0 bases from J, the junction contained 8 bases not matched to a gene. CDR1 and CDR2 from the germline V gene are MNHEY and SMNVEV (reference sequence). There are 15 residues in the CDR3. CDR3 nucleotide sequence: TGTGCCAGCAGAGATCGGGAGGCCTACTCCTACGAGCAGTACTTC. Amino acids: CASRDREAYSYEQYF.

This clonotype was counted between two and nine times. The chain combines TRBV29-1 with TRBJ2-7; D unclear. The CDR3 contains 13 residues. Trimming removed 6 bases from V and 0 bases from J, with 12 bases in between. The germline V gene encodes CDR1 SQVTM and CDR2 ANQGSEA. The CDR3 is CSVLSVSSYEQYF. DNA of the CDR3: TGCAGCGTCTTGTCGGTCAGCTCCTACGAGCAGTACTTC.

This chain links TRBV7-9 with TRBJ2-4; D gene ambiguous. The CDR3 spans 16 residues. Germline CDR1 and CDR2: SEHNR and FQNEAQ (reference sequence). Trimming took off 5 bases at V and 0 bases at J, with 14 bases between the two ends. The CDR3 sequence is CASSPVEEPAKNIQYF. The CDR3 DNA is TGTGCCAGCAGCCCAGTGGAAGAGCCAGCCAAAAACATTCAGTACTTC. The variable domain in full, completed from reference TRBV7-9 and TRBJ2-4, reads DTGVSQNPRHKITKRGQNVTFRCDPISEHNRLYWYRQTLGQGPEFLTYFQNEAQLEKSRLLSDRFSAERPKGSFSTLEIQRTEQGDSAMYLCASSPVEEPAKNIQYFGAGTRLSVL.

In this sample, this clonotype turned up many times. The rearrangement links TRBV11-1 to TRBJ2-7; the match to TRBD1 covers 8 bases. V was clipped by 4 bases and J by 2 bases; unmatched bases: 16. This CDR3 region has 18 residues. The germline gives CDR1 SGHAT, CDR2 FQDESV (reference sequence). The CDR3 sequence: CASSWTDGTGGTTYEQYF. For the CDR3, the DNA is TGTGCCAGCAGCTGGACTGATGGGACAGGTGGCACCACCTACGAGCAGTACTTC.

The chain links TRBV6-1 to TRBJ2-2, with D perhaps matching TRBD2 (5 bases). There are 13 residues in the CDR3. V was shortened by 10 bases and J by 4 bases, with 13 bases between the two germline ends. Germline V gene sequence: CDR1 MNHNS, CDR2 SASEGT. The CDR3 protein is CANGPRGTGELFF. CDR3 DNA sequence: TGTGCCAACGGGCCCCGGGGCACCGGGGAGCTGTTTTTT.

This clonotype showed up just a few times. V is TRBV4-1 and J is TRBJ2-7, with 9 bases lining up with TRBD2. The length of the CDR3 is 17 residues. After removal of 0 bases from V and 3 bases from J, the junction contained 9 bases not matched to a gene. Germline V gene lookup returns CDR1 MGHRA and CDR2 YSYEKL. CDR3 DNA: TGCGCCAGCAGCCAAGAAGGGGGTAGCGGGAGATTCTACGAGCAGTACTTC. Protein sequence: CASSQEGGSGRFYEQYF.